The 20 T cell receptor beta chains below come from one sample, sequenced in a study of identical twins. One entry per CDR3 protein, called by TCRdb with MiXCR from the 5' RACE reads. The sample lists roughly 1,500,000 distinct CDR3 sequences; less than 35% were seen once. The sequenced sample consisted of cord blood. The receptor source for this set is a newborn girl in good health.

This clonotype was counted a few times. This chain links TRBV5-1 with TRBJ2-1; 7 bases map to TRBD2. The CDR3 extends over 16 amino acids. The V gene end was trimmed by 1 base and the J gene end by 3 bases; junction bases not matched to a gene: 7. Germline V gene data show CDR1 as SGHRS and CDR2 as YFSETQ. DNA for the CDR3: TGCGCCAGCAGCTTGAGGTGGCTAGCGGTCTACAATGAGCAGTTCTTC. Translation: CASSLRWLAVYNEQFF.

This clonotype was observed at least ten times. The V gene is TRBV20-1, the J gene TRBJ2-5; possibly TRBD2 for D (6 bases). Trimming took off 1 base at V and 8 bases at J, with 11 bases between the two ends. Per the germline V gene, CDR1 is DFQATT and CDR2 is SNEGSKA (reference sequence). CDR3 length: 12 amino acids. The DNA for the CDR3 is TGCAGTGCTAGAGGCGGGGTCGAAACCCAGTACTTC. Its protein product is CSARGGVETQYF.

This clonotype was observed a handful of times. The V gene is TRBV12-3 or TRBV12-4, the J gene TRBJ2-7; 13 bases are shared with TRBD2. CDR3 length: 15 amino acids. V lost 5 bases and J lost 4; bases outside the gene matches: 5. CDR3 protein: CASSVTSGGRYEQYF. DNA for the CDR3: TGTGCCAGCAGTGTGACTAGCGGGGGGAGGTACGAGCAGTACTTC.

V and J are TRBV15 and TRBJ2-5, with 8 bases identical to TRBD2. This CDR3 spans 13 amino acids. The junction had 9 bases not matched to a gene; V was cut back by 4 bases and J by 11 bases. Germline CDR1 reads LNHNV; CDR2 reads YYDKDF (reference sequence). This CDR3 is CATSNGTRNEQYF. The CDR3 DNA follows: TGTGCCACCAGCAACGGGACTAGAAATGAGCAGTACTTC. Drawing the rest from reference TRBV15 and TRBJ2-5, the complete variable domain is DAMVIQNPRYQVTQFGKPVTLSCSQTLNHNVMYWYQQKSSQAPKLLFHYYDKDFNNEADTPDNFQSRRPNTSFCFLDIRSPGLGDTAMYLCATSNGTRNEQYFGPGTRLLVL.

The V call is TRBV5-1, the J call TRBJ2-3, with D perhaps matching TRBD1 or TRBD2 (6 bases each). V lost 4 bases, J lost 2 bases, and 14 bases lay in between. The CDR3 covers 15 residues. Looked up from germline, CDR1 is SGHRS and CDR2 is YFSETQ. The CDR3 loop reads CASSPGGRITDTQYF. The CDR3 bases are TGCGCCAGCAGCCCTGGGGGGCGGATCACAGATACGCAGTATTTT.

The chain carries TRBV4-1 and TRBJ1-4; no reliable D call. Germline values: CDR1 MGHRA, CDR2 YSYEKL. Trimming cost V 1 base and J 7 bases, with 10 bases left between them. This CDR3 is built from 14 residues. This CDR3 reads CASSQVKLVEKLFF. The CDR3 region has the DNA TGCGCCAGCAGCCAAGTGAAGCTTGTTGAAAAACTGTTTTTT.

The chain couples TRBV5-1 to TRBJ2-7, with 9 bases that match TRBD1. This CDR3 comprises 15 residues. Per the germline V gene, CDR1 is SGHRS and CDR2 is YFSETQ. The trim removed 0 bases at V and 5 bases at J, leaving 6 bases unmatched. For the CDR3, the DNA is TGCGCCAGCAGCTTGGGGGACAGGGAAATTGACGAGCAGTACTTC. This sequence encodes CASSLGDREIDEQYF.

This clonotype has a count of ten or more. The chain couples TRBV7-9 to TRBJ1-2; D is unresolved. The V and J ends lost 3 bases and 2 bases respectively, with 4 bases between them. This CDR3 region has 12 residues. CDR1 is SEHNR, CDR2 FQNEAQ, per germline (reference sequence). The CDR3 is CASSFPNYGYTF. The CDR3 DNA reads TGTGCCAGCAGCTTCCCAAACTATGGCTACACCTTC.

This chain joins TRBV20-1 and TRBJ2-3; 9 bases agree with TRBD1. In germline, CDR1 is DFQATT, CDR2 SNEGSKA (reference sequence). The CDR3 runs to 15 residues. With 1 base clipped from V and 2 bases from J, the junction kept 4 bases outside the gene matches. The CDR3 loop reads CSARGRQGVTDTQYF. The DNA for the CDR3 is TGCAGTGCTAGAGGCCGACAGGGGGTCACAGATACGCAGTATTTT.

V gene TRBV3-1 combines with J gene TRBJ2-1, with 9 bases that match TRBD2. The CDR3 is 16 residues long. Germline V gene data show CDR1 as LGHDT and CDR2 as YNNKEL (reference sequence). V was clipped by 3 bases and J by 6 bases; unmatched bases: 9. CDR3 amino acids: CASSHASGIIFNEQFF. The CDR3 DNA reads TGTGCCAGCAGCCACGCTAGCGGGATCATTTTCAATGAGCAGTTCTTC.

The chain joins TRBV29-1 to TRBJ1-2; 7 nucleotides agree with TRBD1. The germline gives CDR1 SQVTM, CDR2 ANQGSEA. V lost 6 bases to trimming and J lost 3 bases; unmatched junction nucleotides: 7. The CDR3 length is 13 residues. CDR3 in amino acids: CSVPTGTDYGYTF. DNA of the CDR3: TGCAGCGTACCGACAGGGACGGACTATGGCTACACCTTC.

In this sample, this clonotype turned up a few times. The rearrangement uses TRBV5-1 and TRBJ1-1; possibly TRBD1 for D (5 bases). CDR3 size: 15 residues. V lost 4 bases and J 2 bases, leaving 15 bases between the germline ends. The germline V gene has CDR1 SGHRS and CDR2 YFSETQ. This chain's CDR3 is CASSIQGGGNTEAFF. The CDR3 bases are TGCGCCAGCAGCATACAAGGCGGGGGAAACACTGAAGCTTTCTTT.

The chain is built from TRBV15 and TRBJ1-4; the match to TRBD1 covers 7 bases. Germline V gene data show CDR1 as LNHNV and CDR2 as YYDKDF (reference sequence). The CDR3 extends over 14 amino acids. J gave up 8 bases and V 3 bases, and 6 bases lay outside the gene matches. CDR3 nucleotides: TGTGCCACCAGCAGGAGACAGGGAGGCGAAAAACTGTTTTTT. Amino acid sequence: CATSRRQGGEKLFF.

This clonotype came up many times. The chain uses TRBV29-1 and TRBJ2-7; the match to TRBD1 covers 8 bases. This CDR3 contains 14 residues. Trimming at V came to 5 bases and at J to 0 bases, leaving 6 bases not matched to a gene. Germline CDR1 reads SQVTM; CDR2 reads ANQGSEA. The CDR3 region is CSVSSGQVSYEQYF. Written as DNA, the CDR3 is TGCAGCGTTTCCTCGGGACAGGTCTCCTACGAGCAGTACTTC.

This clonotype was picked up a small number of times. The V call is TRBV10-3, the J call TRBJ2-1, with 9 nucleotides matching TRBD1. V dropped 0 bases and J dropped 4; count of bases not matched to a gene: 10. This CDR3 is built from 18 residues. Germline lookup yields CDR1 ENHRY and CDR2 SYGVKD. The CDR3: CAISESPDRGLSYNEQFF. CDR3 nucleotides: TGTGCCATCAGTGAGTCCCCGGACAGGGGCCTCTCTTACAATGAGCAGTTCTTC.

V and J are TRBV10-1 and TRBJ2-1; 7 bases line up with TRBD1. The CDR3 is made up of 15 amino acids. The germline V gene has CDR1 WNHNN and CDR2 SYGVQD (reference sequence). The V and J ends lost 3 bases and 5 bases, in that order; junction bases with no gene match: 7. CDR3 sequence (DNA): TGCGCCAGCAGTGACGACAGGGAAGTGGACAATGAGCAGTTCTTC. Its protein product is CASSDDREVDNEQFF.

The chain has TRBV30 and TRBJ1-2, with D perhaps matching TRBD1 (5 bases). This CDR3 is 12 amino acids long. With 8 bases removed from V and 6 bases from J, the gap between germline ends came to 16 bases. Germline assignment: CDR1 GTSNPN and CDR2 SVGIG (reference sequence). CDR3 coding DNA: TGTGCCGAGAAAAACGGGGGAAATGGCTACACCTTC. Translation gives CAEKNGGNGYTF.

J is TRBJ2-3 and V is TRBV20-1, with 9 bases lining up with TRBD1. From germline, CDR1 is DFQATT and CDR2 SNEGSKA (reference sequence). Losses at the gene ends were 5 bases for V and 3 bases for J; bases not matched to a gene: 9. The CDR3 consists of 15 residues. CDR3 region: CSAASDRGQTDTQYF. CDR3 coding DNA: TGCAGTGCTGCCTCGGACAGGGGCCAAACAGATACGCAGTATTTT.

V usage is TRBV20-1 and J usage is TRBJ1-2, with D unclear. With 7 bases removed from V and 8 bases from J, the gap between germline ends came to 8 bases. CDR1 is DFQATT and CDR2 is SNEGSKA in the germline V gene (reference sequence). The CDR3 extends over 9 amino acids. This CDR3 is CSVSHGYTF. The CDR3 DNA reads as TGCAGTGTTTCTCACGGCTACACCTTC.

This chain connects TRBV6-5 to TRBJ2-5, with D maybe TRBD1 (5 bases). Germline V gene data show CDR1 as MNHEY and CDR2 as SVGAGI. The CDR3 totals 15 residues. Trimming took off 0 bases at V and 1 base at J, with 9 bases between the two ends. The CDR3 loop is CASSYSSGLQETQYF. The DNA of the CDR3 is TGTGCCAGCAGTTACTCGTCAGGGCTCCAAGAGACCCAGTACTTC.